The source of this TCR beta chain is a study of graft-versus-host responses after intestinal transplantation. The study, taken as a whole, reports: GvH clones detected in recipient marrow included some appearing first in ileum or blood.

The CDR3 consists of 14 residues. The V gene lost 0 bases and the J gene lost 0 bases, with 7 bases spanning the gap. Germline values: CDR1 SGHRS, CDR2 YFSETQ. Processed graft tissue released its intraepithelial and lamina propria lymphocytes. Measured with immunoSEQ multiplex PCR; TCRdb has only the in-frame clones, and not every one. This table holds about 15,000 clones, around 74% found once. Remarks on this clone: Its antigen remains unknown.

Sequenced here: ileum tissue, sampled 14 days after transplant. This receptor was taken from a human patient who received an intestinal transplant, so some T cells may come from the graft donor. The V call is TRBV5-1, the J call TRBJ2-7; D uncertain. The CDR3 DNA follows: TGCGCCAGCAGCTTGGCCTCAGACTCCTACGAGCAGTACTTC. Protein product: CASSLASDSYEQYF.